This TCR beta chain came from a study of T cell responses to AZD1222 COVID-19 vaccine. Points from the study as a whole: Two AZD1222 administrations were followed by greater Spike-specific TCR breadth and depth. The donors showed a predominance of white British ancestry and of females, with possible underestimation of clonal diversity. Unmutated variant regions are reportedly targeted by nearly half of spike-specific TCRs. Of the AZD1222 recipients, only six or seven were seropositive at baseline.

Assay: immunoSEQ multiplex PCR; the TCRdb copy retains only in-frame clones and omits some. The table records 100,000 or so clones, more than 70% of them present only once. The germline gives CDR1 LNHDA, CDR2 SQIVND (reference sequence). The V and J ends lost 4 bases and 2 bases respectively, with 15 bases between them. CDR3 size: 16 residues. In the case of this clone: Its matching antigen is unknown.

Specimen: peripheral blood, collected 28 days after the second AZD1222 dose. The V gene is TRBV19, the J gene TRBJ1-5; D unresolved. This receptor was obtained from an adult who received the AZD1222 COVID-19 vaccine. Here the CDR3 reads CASSSPPTKGNQPQHF. DNA of the CDR3: TGTGCCAGTAGTAGCCCCCCCACTAAGGGCAATCAGCCCCAGCATTTT. The variable domain in full, with the rest retrieved from reference TRBV19 and TRBJ1-5, is DGGITQSPKYLFRKEGQNVTLSCEQNLNHDAMYWYRQDPGQGLRLIYYSQIVNDFQKGDIAEGYSVSREKKESFPLTVTSAQKNPTAFYLCASSSPPTKGNQPQHFGDGTRLSIL.